This T cell receptor beta chain was sequenced during a study of response to subunit inactivated influenza vaccine. The CDR3 consists of 14 residues. Germline assignment: CDR1 MNHEY and CDR2 SMNVEV (reference sequence). The V end lost 5 bases, the J end lost 2 bases, and 13 bases lay between the germline ends. This clonotype was detected only a few times. Its target is unknown. TCRdb independently ran MiXCR on the RT-PCR reads; one entry per CDR3 protein. The data contain about 800,000 distinct CDR3 sequences, about 20% of them singletons. Study-level points and caveats: It was the authors' suggestion that each seasonal influenza vaccination recruits few new T cells.

Sequenced here: PBMCs from blood, sampled about 5 days after vaccination. The sequence was obtained from a man aged 50 or older who received an inactivated influenza vaccine. The chain recombines TRBV27 with TRBJ2-7; D is uncertain. The CDR3 region is CASSPTVRPYEQYF. CDR3 coding DNA: TGTGCCAGCAGTCCCACCGTTCGTCCCTACGAGCAGTACTTC.